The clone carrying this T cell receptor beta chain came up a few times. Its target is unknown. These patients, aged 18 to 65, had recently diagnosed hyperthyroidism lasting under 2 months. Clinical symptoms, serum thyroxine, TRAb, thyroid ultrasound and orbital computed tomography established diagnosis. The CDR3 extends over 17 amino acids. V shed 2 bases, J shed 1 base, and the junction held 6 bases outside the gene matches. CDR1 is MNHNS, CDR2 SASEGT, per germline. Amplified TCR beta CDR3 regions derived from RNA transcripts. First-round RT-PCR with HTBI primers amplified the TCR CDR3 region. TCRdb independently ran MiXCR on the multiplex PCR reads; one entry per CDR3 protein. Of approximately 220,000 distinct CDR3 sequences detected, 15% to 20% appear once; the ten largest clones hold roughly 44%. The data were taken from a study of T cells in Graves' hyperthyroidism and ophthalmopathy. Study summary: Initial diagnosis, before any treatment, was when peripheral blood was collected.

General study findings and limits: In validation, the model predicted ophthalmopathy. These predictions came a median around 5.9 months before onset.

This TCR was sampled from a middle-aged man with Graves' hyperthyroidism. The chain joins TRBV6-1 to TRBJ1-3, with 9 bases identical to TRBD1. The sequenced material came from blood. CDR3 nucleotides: TGTGCCAGCAGTGAAATAACAGGGGGCGGATCTGGAAACACCATATATTTT. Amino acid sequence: CASSEITGGGSGNTIYF.